Presented here are 19 T cell receptor beta chains from one specimen sequenced in a study of T cell responses to AZD1222 COVID-19 vaccine. Some clones are missing from TCRdb's copy, which holds only in-frame ones; the method was immunoSEQ multiplex PCR. Here the sample spans under 150,000 clones, 75% to 90% being singletons. This specimen was peripheral blood, taken on day 0 of MenACWY control vaccination. Receptors were obtained from an adult in good health.

The CDR3 region has the DNA TGTGCCAGTAGTATAGATCGTCCAGGGATGAACACTGAAGCTTTCTTT. Protein sequence: CASSIDRPGMNTEAFF. The chain carries TRBV19 and TRBJ1-1; perhaps TRBD1 as D (5 bases). From germline, CDR1 is LNHDA and CDR2 SQIVND (reference sequence). Trimming left V 0 bases short and J 0 bases short, with 11 bases between. The CDR3 sequence is 16 residues long.

The rearrangement uses TRBV28 and TRBJ2-3; no clear D gene. V gave up 8 bases and J gave up 4 bases, with 10 bases separating them. The CDR3 has 12 residues. Germline V gene data show CDR1 as MDHEN and CDR2 as SYDVKM. The CDR3 DNA is TGTGCCAGCGCGTCTCTCGCAGATACGCAGTATTTT. It codes for CASASLADTQYF.

The gene calls are TRBV2 and TRBJ2-7; D could derive from TRBD1 or TRBD2 (5 bases each). Trimming left V 7 bases short and J 0 bases short, with 13 bases between. This CDR3 is 14 amino acids long. Per germline, CDR1 SNHLY and CDR2 FYNNEI. The CDR3 region has the DNA TGTGCCAGCACTGCCGGGACGGCCTCCTACGAGCAGTACTTC. Amino acid sequence: CASTAGTASYEQYF.

The CDR3, as DNA: TGTGCCAGCAGCTTAAGAAAGGGGGCAACTAATGAAAAACTGTTTTTT. Amino acid sequence: CASSLRKGATNEKLFF. The chain recombines TRBV5-5 with TRBJ1-4, with a weak D call TRBD1 (6 bases). Trimming left V 2 bases short and J 0 bases short, with 11 bases between. In germline, CDR1 is SGHKS, CDR2 YYEKEE (reference sequence). The CDR3 length is 16 residues.

This clone was recorded once. The DNA for the CDR3 is TGTGCCAGCAGCCTTCAAGGTGGCTACACCTTC. It is translated as CASSLQGGYTF. V and J are TRBV5-4 and TRBJ1-2, with D unresolved. The V end was cut by 4 bases, the J end by 7 bases, with 8 bases between. Germline V gene lookup returns CDR1 SGHNT and CDR2 YYREEE (reference sequence). The CDR3 has 11 amino acids.

This rearrangement joins TRBV7-3 to TRBJ1-2, with D perhaps TRBD1 (6 bases). Germline lookup yields CDR1 SGHTA and CDR2 FQGTGA. The V end was cut by 3 bases, the J end by 1 base, with 15 bases between. This CDR3 is built from 16 residues. The CDR3 DNA reads TGTGCCAGCAGCTTGGGTAGACAGGAGGGTAACTATGGCTACACCTTC. Translated: CASSLGRQEGNYGYTF.

This clone was seen a handful of times. V is TRBV10-2 and J is TRBJ2-6, with D tentatively TRBD1 or TRBD2 (5 bases each). The CDR3 loop spans 15 amino acids. V was clipped by 8 bases and J by 1 base, with 12 bases between them. Germline values: CDR1 WSHSY, CDR2 SAAADI. CDR3 sequence: CASGDGWSGANVLTF. In nucleotides, the CDR3 is TGCGCCAGCGGGGACGGATGGTCTGGGGCCAACGTCCTGACTTTC.

This clone was picked up one time. The CDR3, as DNA: TGTGCCAGTAGTATAGACCCGACAGGGGCCTACAATGAGCAGTTCTTC. The encoded protein is CASSIDPTGAYNEQFF. The chain combines TRBV19 with TRBJ2-1; TRBD1 matches at 8 bases. With V trimmed by 0 bases and J by 2 bases, 3 bases remained unmatched. CDR3 size: 16 residues. Per the germline V gene, CDR1 is LNHDA and CDR2 is SQIVND (reference sequence).

In this sample, this clone turned up once. This rearrangement joins TRBV6-2 or TRBV6-3 to TRBJ1-5, with a possible D match to TRBD1 (6 bases). The CDR3 contains 13 residues. Per germline, CDR1 MNHEY and CDR2 SVGEGT. The germline V and J ends were trimmed by 5 bases and 4 bases, with 9 bases remaining between them. The CDR3 is CASSRTANQPQHF. The CDR3 nucleotides read TGTGCCAGCAGTAGGACAGCAAATCAGCCCCAGCATTTT.

The chain has TRBV11-2 and TRBJ1-3; TRBD1 matches at 7 bases. V gave up 6 bases and J gave up 0 bases; unmatched junction bases: 5. Looked up from germline, CDR1 is SGHAT and CDR2 is FQNNGV. The CDR3 contains 15 residues. The CDR3 nucleotides are TGTGCCAGCAGGACGGACAGGCCCTCTGGAAACACCATATATTTT. Amino acids: CASRTDRPSGNTIYF.

CDR3 bases: TGTGCCAGCAGCTTGGCCGGGGATTTTTCTGGGGCCAACGTCCTGACTTTC. Translation gives CASSLAGDFSGANVLTF. The chain links TRBV13 to TRBJ2-6; D perhaps matches TRBD2 (5 bases). This CDR3 comprises 17 residues. V lost 3 bases to trimming and J lost 1 base, with 13 bases between them. Germline CDR1 PRHDT, CDR2 FYEKMQ (reference sequence).

In DNA form, the CDR3 reads TGTGCCAGCAGACTGGACAGGAACACTGAAGCTTTCTTT. This translates into CASRLDRNTEAFF. The V gene is TRBV11-1, the J gene TRBJ1-1, with TRBD1 as a possible D gene (6 bases). Trimming shortened V by 6 bases and J by 1 base, and 9 bases separated the two germline ends. The CDR3 sequence is 13 residues long. Germline CDR1 and CDR2: SGHAT and FQDESV (reference sequence). The full variable domain, in which reference TRBV11-1 and TRBJ1-1 provide the parts outside the CDR3, is EAEVAQSPRYKITEKSQAVAFWCDPISGHATLYWYRQILGQGPELLVQFQDESVVDDSQLPKDRFSAERLKGVDSTLKIQPAELGDSAMYLCASRLDRNTEAFFGQGTRLTVV.

The chain links TRBV6-1 to TRBJ1-5; D may be TRBD1 (5 bases). This CDR3 comprises 17 residues. V lost 3 bases, J lost 3 bases, and 18 bases lay in between. Per germline, CDR1 MNHNS and CDR2 SASEGT. CDR3 protein: CASSETRVGRSNQPQHF. The CDR3 DNA is TGTGCCAGCAGTGAGACGCGGGTGGGACGGTCCAATCAGCCCCAGCATTTT.

This rearrangement joins TRBV5-6 to TRBJ2-3; TRBD1 is a possible D gene (5 bases). The CDR3 has 15 residues. The V gene lost 1 base and the J gene lost 0 bases, with 9 bases spanning the gap. Germline CDR1 reads SGHDT; CDR2 reads YYEEEE. The CDR3 DNA reads TGTGCCAGCAGCTTGAGGGGAACTAGCACAGATACGCAGTATTTT. The encoded protein is CASSLRGTSTDTQYF. Variable domain in full (rest from reference TRBV5-6 and TRBJ2-3): DAGVTQSPTHLIKTRGQQVTLRCSPKSGHDTVSWYQQALGQGPQFIFQYYEEEERQRGNFPDRFSGHQFPNYSSELNVNALLLGDSALYLCASSLRGTSTDTQYFGPGTRLTVL.

This rearrangement joins TRBV7-2 to TRBJ2-2, with 8 bases aligning to TRBD2. Germline lookup yields CDR1 SGHTA and CDR2 FQGNSA. This CDR3 region has 16 residues. The V segment lost 5 bases and the J segment 0 bases; nucleotides outside the gene matches: 5. The CDR3 here is CASSPTSAANTGELFF. The CDR3 DNA reads TGTGCCAGCAGCCCGACTAGCGCAGCGAACACCGGGGAGCTGTTTTTT.

The chain is built from TRBV5-8 and TRBJ2-5; 10 nucleotides match TRBD2. CDR1 and CDR2 from the germline V gene are SGHTS and YDEGEE. V shed 3 bases, J shed 1 base, and the junction held 9 bases outside the gene matches. This CDR3 contains 17 residues. The DNA for the CDR3 is TGTGCCAGCAGCTCGCGTACTAGCGGGGCTTCCCAAGAGACCCAGTACTTC. Amino acids: CASSSRTSGASQETQYF.

This rearrangement joins TRBV6-5 to TRBJ1-2; the match to TRBD1 covers 7 bases. Germline CDR1 MNHEY, CDR2 SVGAGI. Trimming at V came to 6 bases and at J to 4 bases, leaving 5 bases not matched to a gene. The CDR3 consists of 13 residues. This CDR3 reads CASSLDRAYGYTF. The CDR3 DNA sequence: TGTGCCAGCAGCCTCGACAGGGCCTATGGCTACACCTTC.

This sequence joins TRBV5-1 and TRBJ1-5; D gene ambiguous. Deletions cut 5 bases from V and 0 bases from J, with 9 bases between. Germline-derived CDR1 and CDR2 are SGHRS and YFSETQ. The CDR3 extends over 14 amino acids. CDR3 sequence: CASSEHDSNQPQHF. The CDR3, as DNA: TGCGCCAGCAGTGAGCATGATAGCAATCAGCCCCAGCATTTT.

This clone appeared a few times. The chain combines TRBV10-3 with TRBJ2-3, with D possibly TRBD1 on 7 matching bases. V lost 4 bases and J 4 bases, leaving 18 bases between the germline ends. Germline V lookup: CDR1 ENHRY, CDR2 SYGVKD. The CDR3 loop spans 16 amino acids. CDR3 sequence reads: CAISGSRGTASDTQYF. The DNA of the CDR3 is TGTGCCATCAGTGGTTCCCGGGGGACAGCTTCAGATACGCAGTATTTT.